At least ten counts were recorded for the clone carrying this T cell receptor beta chain. Its antigen is unknown. With template switching, a universal primer site was added, and the cDNA carried unique molecular identifiers. From the 5' RACE reads, TCRdb called clonotypes with MiXCR, one entry per CDR3 protein. This sample yields roughly 230,000 distinct CDR3 sequences, of which about 8.3% are seen a single time; 2.5% to 3.5% belongs to the top ten. This specimen comes from a study of identical twins. Germline trimming cut 4 bases from V and 7 bases from J; bases unmatched to any gene: 3. CDR1 is MNHEY, CDR2 SMNVEV, per germline (reference sequence). CDR3 length equals 13 residues. The study, taken as a whole, reports: Cord blood's abundant beta clonotypes had fewer insertions, unlike memory repertoires. Invariant MAIT and iNKT cells could partly confound zero-insertion analyses. Among beta out-of-frame sequences, excess sharing between twins appeared weaker.

The same data also contributed to another study, on yellow fever vaccine responses in identical twins.

The rearrangement joins TRBV27 to TRBJ1-5; 8 bases fit TRBD1. This clonotype originated in a woman in her late teens or twenties in good health. The sequencing input was CD8+ T cells sorted from blood. CDR3 in DNA: TGTGCCAGCAGTTCCGACAGGGGCCAGCCCCAGCATTTT. Its protein is CASSSDRGQPQHF.